The source of this T cell receptor beta chain is a study of siplizumab effects on memory and regulatory T cells (dated 2019 in TCRdb). For context, the study as a whole: The study looked at the effect of siplizumab, an anti-CD2 antibody, on alloreactive T-cell subsets in allogeneic mixed lymphocyte reactions made from human PBMCs. The paper's findings and limits, for the study overall: Among mappable alloreactive CD4+ clones, an average Treg-derived fraction of approximately 73% was observed with siplizumab, compared with approximately 30% in control reactions. Whether proliferating Tregs from siplizumab cultures actually had suppressive function was not functionally confirmed. Roughly 75-97% of proliferating CD4+ or CD8+ clones could not be assigned a naive or memory phenotype. Siplizumab significantly lowered the cumulative frequency of alloreactive sequences that could be traced to unstimulated CD4+ memory T cells. Because sequences below about 10^-5 frequency were poorly captured, only a minor fraction of alloreactive clones could be mapped to unstimulated subsets. Compared with memory T cells, unstimulated naive T cells appeared more diverse, and naive cells seemed to make a substantial contribution to the alloresponse.

Sorted unstimulated T cells and proliferating T cells recovered from mixed lymphocyte reactions were subjected to TCRbeta CDR3 sequencing. Fresh whole blood from around 10 HLA-typed healthy donors was used as the source from which PBMCs were isolated. To map where alloreactive clones came from, unstimulated CD4+ non-regulatory T cells were FACS-sorted. Concerning this clone itself: No antigen is known for it. One base away there is no much larger clone; base qualities are not given.

Library prep was done by the immunoSEQ multiplex PCR assay. The deep sequencing platform assayed approximately 10^5 TCR templates per sample. Genomic DNA extracted from sorted T cells was the material used for TCRbeta CDR3 sequencing. The authors' pipeline ran thus. Clonal analysis of TCRbeta CDR3 data was done in the R programming language. Unstimulated samples were compared with post-reaction CFSE-low samples to define alloreactive CD4+ and CD8+ clones. Alloreactive CD4+ clones were assigned to regulatory or non-regulatory origin by matching sequences to sorted unstimulated Treg and non-Treg repertoires. TCRdb stores this immuneACCESS table with in-frame sequences only. Part of the clones is absent; in the studies checked, under half of the shortfall reflects unresolved V genes, and no reason is known for the rest. V, J and clone size are those of that table, while D and trimming were read from the DNA. Recorded for this sample are over 80,000 clones; just under 95% of them occurred a single time. Around 1.4% of the sample belongs to the ten largest clones.

Unmatched junction bases come to 15, with V trimmed by 4 bases and J by 5 bases. CDR1 and CDR2 are drawn from the germline V gene: SGHRS, YFSETQ. The CDR3 runs 16 residues from the cysteine to the phenylalanine. The entry retains the CDR3 DNA only, 48 bases that are in frame from base 1. This sequence uses TRBV5-1 and TRBJ2-7, with 7 bases matching TRBD1. Material for sequencing was non-Treg CD4+ T cells sorted from blood. The sample's cell subset or site label, decoded: FACS-sorted unstimulated CD4+ non-regulatory T cells. This receptor was taken from a human donor in good health. At the DNA level, the sequence is TGCGCCAGCAGCCCACAGGGGCCAACTTGGGTGGACGAGCAGTACTTC. Its protein product is CASSPQGPTWVDEQYF.